One sample yielded the 4 T cell receptor beta chains listed below, sequenced in a study of cytomegalovirus exposure and HLA in healthy donors. Amplification used 60 Vbeta primers and 13 Jbeta primers. This table comes from immunoSEQ multiplex PCR, and its TCRdb copy is limited to in-frame clones, with some not included. The table shows over 95,000 clones, with around two thirds occurring only once. Sequencing was performed on PBMCs. These receptors came from a human donor in good health.

V is TRBV18 and J is TRBJ2-1; 10 bases align to TRBD2. This CDR3 has 14 amino acids. From germline, CDR1 is KGHSH and CDR2 LQKENI. With 2 bases clipped from V and 6 bases from J, the junction kept 1 base outside the gene matches. Here the CDR3 DNA reads TGTGCCAGCTCACCAAAGCGGGAGGGCAATGAGCAGTTCTTC. It specifies CASSPKREGNEQFF.

Here the CDR3 DNA reads TGTGCCTGGGAGGCCCTCCGGGACAGGGGCTACGAGCAGTACTTC. It encodes CAWEALRDRGYEQYF. V usage is TRBV30 and J usage is TRBJ2-5, with 10 bases identical to TRBD1. The J call is doubtful: the DNA matches TRBJ2-7 better. This CDR3 contains 15 residues. Germline lookup yields CDR1 GTSNPN and CDR2 SVGIG (reference sequence).

The chain has TRBV13 and TRBJ2-1; 7 bases line up with TRBD1. There are 16 residues in the CDR3. V lost 2 bases to trimming and J lost 8 bases; unmatched junction nucleotides: 12. Germline V gene data show CDR1 as PRHDT and CDR2 as FYEKMQ (reference sequence). CDR3 bases: TGTGCCAGCAGCTTAACTCCGGGACAGATATCGGATGAGCAGTTCTTC. Protein: CASSLTPGQISDEQFF.

V gene TRBV7-9 combines with J gene TRBJ2-2, with TRBD1 as a possible D gene (5 bases). CDR3 length: 13 residues. V shed 1 base and J shed 8 bases, with 8 bases lying between them. CDR1 is SEHNR and CDR2 is FQNEAQ in the germline V gene (reference sequence). CDR3 nucleotide sequence: TGTGCCAGCAGCTTAGTTTACAGGGGGGAGCTGTTTTTT. This translates into CASSLVYRGELFF.